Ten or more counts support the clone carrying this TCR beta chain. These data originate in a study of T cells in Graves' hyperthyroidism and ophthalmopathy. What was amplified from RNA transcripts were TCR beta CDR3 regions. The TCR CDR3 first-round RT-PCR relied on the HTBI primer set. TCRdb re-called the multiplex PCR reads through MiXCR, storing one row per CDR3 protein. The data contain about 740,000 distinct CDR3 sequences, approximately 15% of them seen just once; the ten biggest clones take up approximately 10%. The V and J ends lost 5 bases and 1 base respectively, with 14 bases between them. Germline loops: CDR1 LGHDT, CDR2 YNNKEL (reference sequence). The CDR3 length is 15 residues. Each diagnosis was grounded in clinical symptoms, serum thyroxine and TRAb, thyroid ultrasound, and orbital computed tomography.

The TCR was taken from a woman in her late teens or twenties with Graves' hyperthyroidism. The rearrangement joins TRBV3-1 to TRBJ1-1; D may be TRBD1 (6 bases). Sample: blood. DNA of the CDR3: TGTGCCAGCAGCGCCTGGCTGGGACAGAACACTGAAGCTTTCTTT. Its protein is CASSAWLGQNTEAFF.